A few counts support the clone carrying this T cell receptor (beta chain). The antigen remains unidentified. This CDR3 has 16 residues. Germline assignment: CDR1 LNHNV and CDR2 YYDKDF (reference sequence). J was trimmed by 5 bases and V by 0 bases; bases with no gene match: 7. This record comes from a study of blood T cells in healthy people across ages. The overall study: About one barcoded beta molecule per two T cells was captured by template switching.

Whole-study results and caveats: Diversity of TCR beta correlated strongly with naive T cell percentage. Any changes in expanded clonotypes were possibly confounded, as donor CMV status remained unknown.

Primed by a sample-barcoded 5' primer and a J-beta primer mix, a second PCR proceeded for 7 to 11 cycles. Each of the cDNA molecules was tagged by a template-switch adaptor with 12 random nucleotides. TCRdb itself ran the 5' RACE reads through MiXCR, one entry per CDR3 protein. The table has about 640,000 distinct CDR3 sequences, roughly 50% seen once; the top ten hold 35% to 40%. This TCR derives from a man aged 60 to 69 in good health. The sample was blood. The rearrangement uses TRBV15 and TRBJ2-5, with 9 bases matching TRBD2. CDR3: CATSRDYSGGRETQYF. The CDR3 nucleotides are TGTGCCACCAGCAGAGATTATAGCGGGGGCCGGGAGACCCAGTACTTC.